The clone carrying this T cell receptor beta chain has a handful of counts. Its antigen is not identified. Then a second PCR, running about 6 to 12 cycles, was carried out with a sample-barcoded 5' primer and a J-beta primer mix. There were at least 3 million CDR3-containing paired-end reads obtained from each sample. Via MiXCR, TCRdb re-called the 5' RACE reads, giving one row per CDR3 protein. The sample consists of over 750,000 distinct CDR3 sequences, roughly 25% of them appearing once. This record belongs to a study of blood T cells in healthy people across ages. Study-wide points: Researchers judged that diversity estimates from one million T cells fell short of true values.

The CDR3 extends over 17 amino acids. Trimming shortened V by 5 bases and J by 3 bases, and 19 bases separated the two germline ends. Germline V gene lookup returns CDR1 MNHNS and CDR2 SASEGT. This sample also belongs to another study, concerning T cells of mothers and their children.

Sequencing was done on a sample of blood. This chain joins TRBV6-1 and TRBJ1-4; D unclear. This receptor was obtained from a boy younger than 18 in good health. CDR3 region: CASSTRRRGKSNEKLFF. CDR3 bases: TGTGCCAGCAGTACCCGTCGTCGAGGGAAGTCTAATGAAAAACTGTTTTTT.